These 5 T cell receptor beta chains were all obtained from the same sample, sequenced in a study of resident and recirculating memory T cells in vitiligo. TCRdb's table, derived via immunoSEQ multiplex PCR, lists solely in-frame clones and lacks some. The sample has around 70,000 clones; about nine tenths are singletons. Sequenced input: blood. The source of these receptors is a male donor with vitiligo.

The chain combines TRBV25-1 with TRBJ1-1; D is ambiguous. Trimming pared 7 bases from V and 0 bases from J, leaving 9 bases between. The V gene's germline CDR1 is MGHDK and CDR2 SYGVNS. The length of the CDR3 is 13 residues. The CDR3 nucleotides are TGTGCCAGCATGAGTCAAGTGAACACTGAAGCTTTCTTT. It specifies CASMSQVNTEAFF.

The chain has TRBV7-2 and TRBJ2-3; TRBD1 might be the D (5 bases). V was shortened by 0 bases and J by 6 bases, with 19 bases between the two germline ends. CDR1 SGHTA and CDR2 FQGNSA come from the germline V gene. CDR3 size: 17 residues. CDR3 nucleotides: TGTGCCAGCAGCTTAGCGCGGATGTCTAGGACACCCGATACGCAGTATTTT. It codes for CASSLARMSRTPDTQYF.

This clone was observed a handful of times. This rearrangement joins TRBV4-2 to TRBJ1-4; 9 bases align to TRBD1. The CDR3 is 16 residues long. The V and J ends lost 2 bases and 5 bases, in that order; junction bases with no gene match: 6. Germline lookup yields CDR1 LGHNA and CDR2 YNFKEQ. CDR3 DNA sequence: TGTGCCAGCAGCCAAAAAGGGGGGACAGGGAATGAAAAACTGTTTTTT. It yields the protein CASSQKGGTGNEKLFF.

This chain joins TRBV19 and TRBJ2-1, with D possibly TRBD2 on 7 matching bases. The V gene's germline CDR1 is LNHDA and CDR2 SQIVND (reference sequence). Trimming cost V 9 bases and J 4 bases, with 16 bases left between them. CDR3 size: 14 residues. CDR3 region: CASRRGPNYNEQFF. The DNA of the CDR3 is TGTGCCAGCCGGCGGGGGCCGAATTACAATGAGCAGTTCTTC.

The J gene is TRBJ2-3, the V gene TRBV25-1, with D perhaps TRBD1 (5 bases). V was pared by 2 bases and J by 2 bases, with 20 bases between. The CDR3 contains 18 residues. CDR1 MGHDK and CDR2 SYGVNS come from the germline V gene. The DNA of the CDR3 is TGTGCCAGCAGTGAAAGGCCTGGGGCATTAGAGACCACAGATACGCAGTATTTT. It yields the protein CASSERPGALETTDTQYF.